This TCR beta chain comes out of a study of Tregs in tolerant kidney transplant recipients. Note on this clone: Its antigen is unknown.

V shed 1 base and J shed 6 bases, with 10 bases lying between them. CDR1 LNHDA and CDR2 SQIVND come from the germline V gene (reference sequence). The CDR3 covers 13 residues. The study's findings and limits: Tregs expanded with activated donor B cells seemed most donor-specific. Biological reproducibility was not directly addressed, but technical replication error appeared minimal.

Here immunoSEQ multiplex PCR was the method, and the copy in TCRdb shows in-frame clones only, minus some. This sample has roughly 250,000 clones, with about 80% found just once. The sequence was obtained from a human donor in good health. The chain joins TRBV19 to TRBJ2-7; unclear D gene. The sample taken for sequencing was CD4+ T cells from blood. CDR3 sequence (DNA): TGTGCCAGTAGTATAGGACTTCTCTCCGAGCAGTACTTC. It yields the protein CASSIGLLSEQYF.